This TCR beta chain was recorded in a study of T-cell memory formation after mild COVID-19. Overall study: There were largely donor-specific TCR clusters. Study findings and constraints: Cross-reactive memory seemingly joined, as some responding clones were found in pre-infection memory.

CDR3 length: 15 residues. With V trimmed by 4 bases and J by 4 bases, 5 bases remained unmatched. The V gene's germline CDR1 is LGHNA and CDR2 YSLEER. TCRdb independently ran MiXCR on the 5' RACE reads; one entry per CDR3 protein. The sample shows 40,000 to 55,000 distinct CDR3 sequences, about 7.1% of them seen only once. To note about this clonotype: What it binds is not known.

The origin of this receptor is a man aged 18-30 years who had mild COVID-19 (a few samples of this study predate the infection). Cell type and time point are not known. The V call is TRBV4-3, the J call TRBJ2-1; 9 bases map to TRBD1. Sequencing was performed on PBMCs or a T cell subset sorted from them (not recorded which). The chain's CDR3 is CASSPRDRDYNEQFF. The CDR3 nucleotides are TGCGCCAGCAGCCCCCGGGACAGGGATTACAATGAGCAGTTCTTC.